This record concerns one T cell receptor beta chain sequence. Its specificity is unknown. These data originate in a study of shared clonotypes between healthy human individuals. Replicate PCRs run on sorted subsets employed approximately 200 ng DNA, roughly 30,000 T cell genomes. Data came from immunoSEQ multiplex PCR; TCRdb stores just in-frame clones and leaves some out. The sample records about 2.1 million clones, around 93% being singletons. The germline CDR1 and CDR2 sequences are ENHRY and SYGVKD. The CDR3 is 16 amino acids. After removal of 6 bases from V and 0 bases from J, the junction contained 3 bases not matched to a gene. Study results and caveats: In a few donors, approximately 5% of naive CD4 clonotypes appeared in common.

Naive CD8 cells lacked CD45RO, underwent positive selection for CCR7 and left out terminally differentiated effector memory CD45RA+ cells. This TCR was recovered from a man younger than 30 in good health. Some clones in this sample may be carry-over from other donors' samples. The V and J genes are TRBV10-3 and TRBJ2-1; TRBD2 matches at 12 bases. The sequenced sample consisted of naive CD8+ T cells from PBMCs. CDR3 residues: CAISLTSGSSYNEQFF. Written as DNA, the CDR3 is TGTGCCATCAGCCTGACTAGCGGGAGCTCCTACAATGAGCAGTTCTTC.